The clone carrying this T cell receptor (beta chain) was found a few times. The sample is drawn from a study of cytomegalovirus exposure and HLA in healthy donors. Only in-frame clones appear in the TCRdb table, and some are missing; sequencing was by immunoSEQ multiplex PCR. The data hold 280,000 or so clones, with approximately 90% observed a single time. This CDR3 spans 15 amino acids. V lost 3 bases, J lost 11 bases, and 9 bases stayed unmatched. Germline CDR1 and CDR2: SGHTS and YDEGEE. The sample taken for sequencing was PBMCs. This receptor was identified in a woman aged 18 to 35 in good health and CMV-seronegative. This chain connects TRBV5-8 to TRBJ1-6; 9 positions agree with TRBD1. The CDR3 is CASSSRDRVLAPLHF. CDR3 bases: TGTGCCAGCAGCTCCCGGGACAGGGTTCTTGCACCCCTCCACTTT.